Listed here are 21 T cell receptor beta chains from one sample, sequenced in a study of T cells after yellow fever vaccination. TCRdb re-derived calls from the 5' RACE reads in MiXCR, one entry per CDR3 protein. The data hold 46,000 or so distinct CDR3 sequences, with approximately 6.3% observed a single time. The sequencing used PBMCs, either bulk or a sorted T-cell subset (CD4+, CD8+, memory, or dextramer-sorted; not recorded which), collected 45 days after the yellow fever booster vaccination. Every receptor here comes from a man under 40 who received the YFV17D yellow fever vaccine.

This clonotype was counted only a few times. The CDR3 DNA reads TGCAGCGTCCCCGGGGGCGAGAGAGGGACTGAAGCTTTCTTT. Translating it yields CSVPGGERGTEAFF. The chain links TRBV29-1 to TRBJ1-1; D is possibly TRBD1 (6 bases). The CDR3 length is 14 residues. Germline CDR1 SQVTM, CDR2 ANQGSEA. The ends were cut back, 6 bases at V and 5 bases at J, with 19 bases in the middle.

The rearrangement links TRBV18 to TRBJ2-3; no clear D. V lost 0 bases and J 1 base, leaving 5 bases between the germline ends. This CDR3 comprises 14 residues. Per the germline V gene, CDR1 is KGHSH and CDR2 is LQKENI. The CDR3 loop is CASSPPVGTDTQYF. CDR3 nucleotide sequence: TGTGCCAGCTCACCACCGGTGGGCACAGATACGCAGTATTTT.

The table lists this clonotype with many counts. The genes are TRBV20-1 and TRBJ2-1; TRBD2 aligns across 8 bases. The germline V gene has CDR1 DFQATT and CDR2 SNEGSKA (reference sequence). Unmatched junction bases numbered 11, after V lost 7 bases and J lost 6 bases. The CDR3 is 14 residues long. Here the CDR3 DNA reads TGCAGTGTCACCGCGGGACTAGGGTCCAATGAGCAGTTCTTC. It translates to CSVTAGLGSNEQFF.

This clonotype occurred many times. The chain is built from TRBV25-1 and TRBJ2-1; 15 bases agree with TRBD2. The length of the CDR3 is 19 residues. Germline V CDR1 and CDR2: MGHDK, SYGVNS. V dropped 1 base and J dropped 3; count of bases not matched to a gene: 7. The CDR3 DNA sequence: TGTGCCAGCAGTGAATCCCCCGGACTAGCGGGAGGGATCTACAATGAGCAGTTCTTC. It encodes CASSESPGLAGGIYNEQFF. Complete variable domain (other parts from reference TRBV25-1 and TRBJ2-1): EADIYQTPRYLVIGTGKKITLECSQTMGHDKMYWYQQDPGMELHLIHYSYGVNSTEKGDLSSESTVSRIRTEHFPLTLESARPSHTSQYLCASSESPGLAGGIYNEQFFGPGTRLTVL.

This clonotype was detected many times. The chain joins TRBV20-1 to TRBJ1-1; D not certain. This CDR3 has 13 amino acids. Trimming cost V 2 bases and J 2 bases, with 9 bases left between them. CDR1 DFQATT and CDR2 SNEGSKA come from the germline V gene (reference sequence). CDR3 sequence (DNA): TGCAGTGCTAGACCGGGTATTAACACTGAAGCTTTCTTT. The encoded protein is CSARPGINTEAFF.

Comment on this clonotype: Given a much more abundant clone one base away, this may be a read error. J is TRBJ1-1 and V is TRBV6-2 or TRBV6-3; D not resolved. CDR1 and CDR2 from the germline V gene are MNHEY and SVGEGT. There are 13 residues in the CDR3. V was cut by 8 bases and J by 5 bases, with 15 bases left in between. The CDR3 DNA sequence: TGTGCCAGCGGTTCCCCATTTAAGACTGAAGCTTTCTTT. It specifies CASGSPFKTEAFF.

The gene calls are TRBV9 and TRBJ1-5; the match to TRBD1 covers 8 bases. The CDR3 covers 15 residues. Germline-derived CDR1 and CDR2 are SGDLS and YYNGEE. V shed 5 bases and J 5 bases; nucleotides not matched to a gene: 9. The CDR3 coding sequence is TGTGCCAGCAGTTACGGACAGGGTGTTGATCAGCCCCAGCATTTT. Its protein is CASSYGQGVDQPQHF.

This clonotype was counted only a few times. This CDR3 reads CASSISGTGNEKLFF. Written as DNA, the CDR3 is TGCGCCAGCAGCATTTCCGGGACAGGCAACGAAAAACTGTTTTTT. The chain links TRBV5-1 to TRBJ1-4, with 8 bases matching TRBD1. The V gene end was trimmed by 4 bases and the J gene end by 8 bases; junction bases not matched to a gene: 10. Germline loops: CDR1 SGHRS, CDR2 YFSETQ. The CDR3 runs to 15 residues.

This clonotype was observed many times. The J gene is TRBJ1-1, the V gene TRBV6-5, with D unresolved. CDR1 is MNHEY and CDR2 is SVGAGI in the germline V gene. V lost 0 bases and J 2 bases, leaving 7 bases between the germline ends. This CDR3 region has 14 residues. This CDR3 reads CASSYSPANTEAFF. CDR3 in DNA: TGTGCCAGCAGTTACTCGCCAGCAAACACTGAAGCTTTCTTT.

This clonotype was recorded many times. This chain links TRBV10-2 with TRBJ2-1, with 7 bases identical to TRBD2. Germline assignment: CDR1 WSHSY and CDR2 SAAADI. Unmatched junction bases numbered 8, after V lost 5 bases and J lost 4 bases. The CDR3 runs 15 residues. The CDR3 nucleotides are TGCGCCAGCAGTTCGACTAGCCCCGAGTACAATGAGCAGTTCTTC. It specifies CASSSTSPEYNEQFF.

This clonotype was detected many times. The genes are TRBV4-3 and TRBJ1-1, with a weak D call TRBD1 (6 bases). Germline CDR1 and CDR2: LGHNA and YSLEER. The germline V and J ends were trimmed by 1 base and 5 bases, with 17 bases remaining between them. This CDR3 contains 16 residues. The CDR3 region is CASSQAGGVRWTEAFF. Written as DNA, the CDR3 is TGCGCCAGCAGCCAAGCTGGGGGCGTGCGGTGGACTGAAGCTTTCTTT.

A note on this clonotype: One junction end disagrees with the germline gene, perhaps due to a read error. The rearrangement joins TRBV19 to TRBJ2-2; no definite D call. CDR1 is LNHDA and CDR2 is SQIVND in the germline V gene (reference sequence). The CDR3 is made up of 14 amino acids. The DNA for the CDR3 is TGTGCCAGTACCACAAGATCGAACACCTGGGAGCTGTTTTTT. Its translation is CASTTRSNTWELFF. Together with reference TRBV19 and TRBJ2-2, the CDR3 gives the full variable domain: DGGITQSPKYLFRKEGQNVTLSCEQNLNHDAMYWYRQDPGQGLRLIYYSQIVNDFQKGDIAEGYSVSREKKESFPLTVTSAQKNPTAFYLCASTTRSNTWELFFGEGSRLTVL.

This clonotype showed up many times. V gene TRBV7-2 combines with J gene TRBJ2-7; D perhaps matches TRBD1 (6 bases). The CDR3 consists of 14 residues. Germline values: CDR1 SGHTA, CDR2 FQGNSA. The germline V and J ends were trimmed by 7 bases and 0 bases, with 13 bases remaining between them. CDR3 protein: CASKEDRNSYEQYF. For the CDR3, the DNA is TGTGCCAGCAAAGAGGACAGAAACTCCTACGAGCAGTACTTC. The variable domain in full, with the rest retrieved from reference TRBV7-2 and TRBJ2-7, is GAGVSQSPSNKVTEKGKDVELRCDPISGHTALYWYRQSLGQGLEFLIYFQGNSAPDKSGLPSDRFSAERTGGSVSTLTIQRTQQEDSAVYLCASKEDRNSYEQYFGPGTRLTVT.

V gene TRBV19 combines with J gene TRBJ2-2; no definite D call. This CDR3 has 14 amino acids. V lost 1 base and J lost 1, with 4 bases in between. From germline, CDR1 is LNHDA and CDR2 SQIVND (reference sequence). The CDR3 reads CASSIARNTGELFF. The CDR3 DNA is TGTGCCAGTAGTATAGCCAGGAACACCGGGGAGCTGTTTTTT.

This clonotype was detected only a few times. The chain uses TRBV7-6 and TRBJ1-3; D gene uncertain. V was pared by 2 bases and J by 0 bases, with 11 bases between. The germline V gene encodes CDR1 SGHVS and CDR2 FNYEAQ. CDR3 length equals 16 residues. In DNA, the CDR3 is TGTGCCAGCAGCTTAACAACACCGAACTCTGGAAACACCATATATTTT. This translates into CASSLTTPNSGNTIYF.

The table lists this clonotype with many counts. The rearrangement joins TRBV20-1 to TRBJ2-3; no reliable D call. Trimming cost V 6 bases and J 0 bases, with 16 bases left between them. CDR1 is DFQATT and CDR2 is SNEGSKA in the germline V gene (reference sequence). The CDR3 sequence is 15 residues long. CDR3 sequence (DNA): TGCAGTGCCGAAGACTCGTCCCCTAGCACAGATACGCAGTATTTT. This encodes CSAEDSSPSTDTQYF.

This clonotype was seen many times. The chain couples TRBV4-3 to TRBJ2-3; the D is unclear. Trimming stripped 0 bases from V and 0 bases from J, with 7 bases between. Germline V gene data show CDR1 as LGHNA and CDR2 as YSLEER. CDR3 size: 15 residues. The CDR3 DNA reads TGCGCCAGCAGCCAAGAGGTGGAAAGCACAGATACGCAGTATTTT. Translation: CASSQEVESTDTQYF.

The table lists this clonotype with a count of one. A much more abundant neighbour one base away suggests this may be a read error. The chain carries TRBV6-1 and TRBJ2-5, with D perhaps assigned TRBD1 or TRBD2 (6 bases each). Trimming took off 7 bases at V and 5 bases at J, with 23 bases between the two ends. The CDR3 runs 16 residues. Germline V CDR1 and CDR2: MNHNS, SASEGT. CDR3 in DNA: TGTGCCAGCACAGGGGAAACTAGCAGGAGTCGTGAGACCCAGTACTTC. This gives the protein CASTGETSRSRETQYF.

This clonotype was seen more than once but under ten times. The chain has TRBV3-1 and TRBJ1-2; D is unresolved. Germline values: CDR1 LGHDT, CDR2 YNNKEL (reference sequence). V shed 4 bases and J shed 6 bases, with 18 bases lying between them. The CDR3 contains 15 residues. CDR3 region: CASSPRAWEQNGYTF. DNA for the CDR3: TGTGCCAGCAGCCCGCGAGCTTGGGAACAGAATGGCTACACCTTC.

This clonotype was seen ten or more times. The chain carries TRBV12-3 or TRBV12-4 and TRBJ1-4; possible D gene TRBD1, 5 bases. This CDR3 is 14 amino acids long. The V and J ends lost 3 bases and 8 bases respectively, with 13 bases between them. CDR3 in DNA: TGTGCCAGCAGTTTGACAGCCGTCGAGGAAAAACTGTTTTTT. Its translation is CASSLTAVEEKLFF.

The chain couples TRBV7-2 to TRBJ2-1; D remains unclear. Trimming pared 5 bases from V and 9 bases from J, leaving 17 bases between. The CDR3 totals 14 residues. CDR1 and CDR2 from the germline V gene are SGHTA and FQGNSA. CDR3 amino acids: CASSPPWPGGEQFF. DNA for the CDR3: TGTGCCAGCAGCCCCCCCTGGCCAGGCGGTGAGCAGTTCTTC.